This T cell receptor (beta chain) stems from a study of molecular identifiers for immune sequencing clone quantification. Trimming stripped 0 bases from V and 1 base from J, with 10 bases between. The CDR3 runs 15 residues. Germline assignment: CDR1 MNHNS and CDR2 SASEGT. At least ten counts were recorded for this clonotype. Every naive CD8 library was made from between about 18,000 and 1,100,000 sorted cells with 10%, 30% or 50% RNA. Each CDR3 protein gets one entry after TCRdb re-called the PCR reads with MiXCR. The sample contains under 600,000 distinct CDR3 sequences, around a fifth of which appear only once.

The sequence came from a human donor in good health. Some libraries in this study had Jurkat cell RNA spiked in. The chain links TRBV6-1 to TRBJ2-7, with D possibly being TRBD2 (5 bases). The sequencing input was naive CD8+ T cells from blood, with Jurkat cell RNA spiked in. Subset of the sample: FACS-sorted CD8+CD4-CCR7+CD45RA+ naive T cells. CDR3 sequence: CASSEAYGGSYEQYF. CDR3 sequence (DNA): TGTGCCAGCAGTGAAGCGTACGGAGGATCCTACGAGCAGTACTTC.